This T cell receptor (beta chain) stems from a study of blood T cell repertoires in COVID-19. Study-wide background: Nucleic acid was either cDNA or gDNA, and it came from T cells, B-cell-depleted T cells, or PBMCs.

Assay: immunoSEQ multiplex PCR; the TCRdb copy retains only in-frame clones and omits some. The repertoire consists of fewer than 450,000 clones, with around 88% occurring once and the leading ten covering 10% to 15%. The TCR was taken from a woman aged 45-65 years with COVID-19, enrolled during active disease. What was sequenced was peripheral blood.

This chain's CDR3 is CASSLLFTGEQFF. The CDR3 DNA reads TGTGCCAGCAGCTTATTGTTTACGGGTGAGCAGTTCTTC. This chain joins TRBV11-3 and TRBJ2-1; the D is unclear. The ends were cut back, 2 bases at V and 9 bases at J, with 11 bases in the middle. Per the germline V gene, CDR1 is SGHNT and CDR2 is YENEEA. This CDR3 region has 13 residues.